This T cell receptor beta chain was sequenced in a study of radiation and T cells in renal cell carcinoma. With 4 bases clipped from V and 5 bases from J, the junction kept 6 bases outside the gene matches. This CDR3 spans 15 amino acids. Germline values: CDR1 SGHAT, CDR2 FQNNGV. As to time point: blood 2 weeks post-SBRT. Sample treatment: 15 Gy SBRT to primary tumor, nephrectomy 4 weeks later. TCRdb's table, derived via immunoSEQ multiplex PCR, lists solely in-frame clones and lacks some. The table has roughly 75,000 clones, roughly 87% seen once. General study results and limits: In blood, top tumor clones expanded by 2 weeks, shrinking by 4.

Of note for this clone: Its antigen is not known.

The input for sequencing was blood, taken from a patient whose treatment included radiotherapy and nephrectomy. This TCR derives from a man between 60 and 70 years old with renal cell carcinoma. J is TRBJ1-2 and V is TRBV11-2; TRBD1 agrees at 11 bases. DNA of the CDR3: TGTGCCAGCAGCTCTATCCGGGACAGGGGGTATGGCTACACCTTC. It translates to CASSSIRDRGYGYTF.